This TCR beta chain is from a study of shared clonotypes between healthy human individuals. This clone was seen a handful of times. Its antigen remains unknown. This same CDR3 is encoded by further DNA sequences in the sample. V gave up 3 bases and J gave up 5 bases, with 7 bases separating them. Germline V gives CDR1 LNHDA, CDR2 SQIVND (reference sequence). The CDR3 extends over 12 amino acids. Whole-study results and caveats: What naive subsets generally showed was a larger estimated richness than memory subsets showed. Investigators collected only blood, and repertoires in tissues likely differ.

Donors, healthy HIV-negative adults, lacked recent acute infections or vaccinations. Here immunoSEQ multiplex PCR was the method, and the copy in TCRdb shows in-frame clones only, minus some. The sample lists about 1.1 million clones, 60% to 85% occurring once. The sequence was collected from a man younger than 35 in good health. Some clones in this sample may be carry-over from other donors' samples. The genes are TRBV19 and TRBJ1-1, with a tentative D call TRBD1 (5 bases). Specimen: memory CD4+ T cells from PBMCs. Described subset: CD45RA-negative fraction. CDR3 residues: CASSIRGTEAFF. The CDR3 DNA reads TGTGCCAGTAGTATCCGGGGGACTGAAGCTTTCTTT.